The subject of this entry is one T cell receptor (beta chain). What it binds is unknown. This sample was included in a study of stem cell transplantation in POMP-related autoinflammatory disease. As for the study in general: Impaired MHC class I-dependent CD8+ differentiation was hypothesized from defective thymoproteasomes. General study points: Across all analyzed T-cell subsets, patients with PRAID tended toward reduced diversity and increased clonality. Patients with PRAID showed a restricted number of unique TRB V-J gene pairings.

Libraries were prepared by immunoSEQ multiplex PCR; TCRdb keeps only in-frame clonotypes and omits some of them. The sample lists roughly 6,500 clones; about four fifths were seen once. Trimming stripped 3 bases from V and 7 bases from J, with 6 bases between. The CDR3 has 12 residues. Per the germline V gene, CDR1 is SEHNR and CDR2 is FQNEAQ (reference sequence). This receptor was taken from a human donor in good health. The sample was a CXCR5-defined cell subset from PBMCs. The V call is TRBV7-9, the J call TRBJ1-4; no reliable D call. The CDR3 region is CASSLESEKLFF. In DNA, the CDR3 is TGTGCCAGCAGCTTGGAGTCTGAAAAACTGTTTTTT.